This TCR beta chain derives from a study of T cells after yellow fever vaccination. Study outcomes and limitations: Although the secondary response was weaker, it peaked faster, at day 5 versus 15.

Many counts were recorded for this clonotype. The target antigen is unknown. Germline V gene sequence: CDR1 SGHRS, CDR2 YFSETQ. This CDR3 has 17 residues. V lost 1 base and J 4 bases, leaving 18 bases between the germline ends. From the 5' RACE reads, TCRdb called clonotypes with MiXCR, one entry per CDR3 protein. This table has 400,000 or so distinct CDR3 sequences, roughly a sixth appearing once. The V and J genes are TRBV5-1 and TRBJ2-1, with TRBD2 as a possible D gene (6 bases). The sequence came from a man younger than 35 who received the YFV17D yellow fever vaccine. This specimen was PBMCs, taken before the yellow fever booster vaccination. This chain's CDR3 is CASSLSASADYYNEQFF. CDR3 coding DNA: TGCGCCAGCAGCTTGAGCGCTAGCGCGGACTATTACAATGAGCAGTTCTTC.